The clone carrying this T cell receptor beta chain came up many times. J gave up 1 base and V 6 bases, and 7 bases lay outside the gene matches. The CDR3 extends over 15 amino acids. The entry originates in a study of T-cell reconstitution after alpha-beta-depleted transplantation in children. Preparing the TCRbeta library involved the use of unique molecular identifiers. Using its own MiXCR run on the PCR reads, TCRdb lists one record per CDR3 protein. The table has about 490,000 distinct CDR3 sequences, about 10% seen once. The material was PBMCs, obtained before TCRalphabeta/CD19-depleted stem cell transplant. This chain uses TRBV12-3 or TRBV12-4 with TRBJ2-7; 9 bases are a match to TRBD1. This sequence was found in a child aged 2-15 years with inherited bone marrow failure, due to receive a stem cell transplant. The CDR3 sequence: CASSLPGTGSYEQYF. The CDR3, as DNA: TGTGCCAGCAGCCTTCCCGGGACAGGGTCCTACGAGCAGTACTTC.